This TCR beta chain was sequenced during a study of Tregs in tolerant kidney transplant recipients. V was pared by 5 bases and J by 2 bases, with 17 bases between. Per the germline V gene, CDR1 is SEHNR and CDR2 is FQNEAQ (reference sequence). There are 16 residues in the CDR3. Related graft donors supplied nonmyeloablative bone marrow transplants, and mixed chimerism was transient. Here immunoSEQ multiplex PCR was the method, and the copy in TCRdb shows in-frame clones only, minus some. The table has about 81,000 clones, 91% seen once. The origin of this receptor is a human patient who received a combined kidney and bone marrow transplant. Some T cells may have originated in the graft donor. The chain joins TRBV7-9 to TRBJ2-3, with D unclear. Specimen: CD4+ T cells from blood (PBMCs), collected 24 months after the transplant. Written as DNA, the CDR3 is TGTGCCAGCAGCCTCCCGGTAGCCTACTTCACAGATACGCAGTATTTT. Amino acid sequence: CASSLPVAYFTDTQYF.